Below are 21 T cell receptor beta chains sequenced from a single sample in a study of beta chain features in type 1 diabetes (dated by TCRdb to 2017 to 2018). Library creation used the immunoSEQ multiplex PCR assay. The entire amount of isolated RNA was reverse transcribed using the High Capacity cDNA Reverse Transcription Kit, so the sequenced TCRB transcripts were expressed ones. Not all clones reach the TCRdb copy of this immuneACCESS table, which keeps in-frame sequences only. Checked studies attribute under half of the gap to unresolved V genes and leave the rest unexplained. The sample table holds about 900,000 clones, of which 17% were seen once. 0.02% to 0.03% of the sample is taken by the ten largest. Sequencing used naive CD4+ T cells from blood. The meaning of the sample's cell subset or site label: true naive CD4+ T cells. All receptors come from a woman aged 18 to 35 in good health.

This clone was seen only a few times. For the CDR3, the DNA is TGTGCCAGCAGCCAAGGGCCTAGCGGGACGCGCATTTACGAGCAGTACTTC. Amino acid sequence: CASSQGPSGTRIYEQYF. The chain carries TRBV7-2 and TRBJ2-7; TRBD2 matches at 9 bases. This CDR3 contains 17 residues. Trimming took 5 bases from V and 4 from J; bases not matched to a gene: 15. The germline gives CDR1 SGHTA, CDR2 FQGNSA.

V is TRBV7-2 and J is TRBJ2-7; D call uncertain. The CDR3 covers 13 residues. Germline V lookup: CDR1 SGHTA, CDR2 FQGNSA. V was clipped by 1 base and J by 6 bases, with 10 bases between them. CDR3 loop: CASSLGLMVEQYF. The DNA for the CDR3 is TGTGCCAGCAGCTTAGGACTGATGGTCGAGCAGTACTTC.

This clone was counted a few times. The J gene is TRBJ1-1, the V gene TRBV18; no reliable D call. V lost 2 bases and J 5 bases, leaving 15 bases between the germline ends. Germline V CDR1 and CDR2: KGHSH, LQKENI. The length of the CDR3 is 15 residues. CDR3 sequence reads: CASSPRNEGGTEAFF. The CDR3 bases are TGTGCCAGCTCACCAAGGAACGAGGGAGGGACTGAAGCTTTCTTT.

This clone was counted between two and nine times. The chain is built from TRBV7-9 and TRBJ2-7, with 9 bases fitting TRBD2. Trimming at V came to 6 bases and at J to 6 bases, leaving 15 bases not matched to a gene. Looked up from germline, CDR1 is SEHNR and CDR2 is FQNEAQ (reference sequence). This CDR3 spans 16 amino acids. The CDR3 region has the DNA TGTGCCAGCAGGGAGGGGGGACTAGCCGGGTCGTCCGAGCAGTACTTC. Translated, it gives CASREGGLAGSSEQYF.

The chain carries TRBV6-5 and TRBJ2-7; D gene ambiguous. Trimming removed 0 bases from V and 1 base from J, with 10 bases in between. CDR1 is MNHEY and CDR2 is SVGAGI in the germline V gene. CDR3 length equals 15 residues. The CDR3: CASSYSRSLSYEQYF. The CDR3 DNA reads TGTGCCAGCAGTTACTCCAGGTCCCTATCCTACGAGCAGTACTTC.

This sequence joins TRBV28 and TRBJ2-5; D possibly corresponds to TRBD1 (6 bases). The germline V and J ends were trimmed by 6 bases and 5 bases, with 10 bases remaining between them. The CDR3 contains 12 residues. CDR1 MDHEN and CDR2 SYDVKM come from the germline V gene. CDR3 protein: CASRDDRETQYF. The CDR3 region has the DNA TGTGCCAGCAGAGATGACAGGGAGACCCAGTACTTC.

The chain combines TRBV11-2 with TRBJ2-7; 7 bases are shared with TRBD1. The germline V gene has CDR1 SGHAT and CDR2 FQNNGV. CDR3 length equals 14 residues. V trimming: 5 bases; J trimming: 2 bases; junction bases outside the gene matches: 6. CDR3 loop: CASSPRQGAYEQYF. CDR3 sequence (DNA): TGTGCCAGCAGCCCCCGACAGGGCGCCTACGAGCAGTACTTC.

This clone has only a few counts. The chain has TRBV5-1 and TRBJ2-5; perhaps TRBD2 as D (5 bases). V was pared by 4 bases and J by 3 bases, with 10 bases between. In germline, CDR1 is SGHRS, CDR2 YFSETQ. The CDR3 contains 13 residues. The CDR3 spells CASSPDSKETQYF. As DNA, the CDR3 is TGCGCCAGCAGCCCGGACTCTAAAGAGACCCAGTACTTC.

This rearrangement joins TRBV9 to TRBJ2-2; weak D call: TRBD1 (6 bases). The ends were cut back, 1 base at V and 3 bases at J, with 22 bases in the middle. The CDR3 has 19 amino acids. Looked up from germline, CDR1 is SGDLS and CDR2 is YYNGEE. This chain's CDR3 is CASSVWGRGGGGYTGELFF. CDR3 bases: TGTGCCAGCAGCGTATGGGGGCGAGGCGGAGGCGGGTACACCGGGGAGCTGTTTTTT.

V and J are TRBV2 and TRBJ1-5; 7 nucleotides agree with TRBD1. The V gene's germline CDR1 is SNHLY and CDR2 FYNNEI. The CDR3 extends over 15 amino acids. V dropped 4 bases and J dropped 2; count of bases not matched to a gene: 5. CDR3 coding DNA: TGTGCCAGCAGTGGGAGGGGGCCGCGCAATCAGCCCCAGCATTTT. It yields the protein CASSGRGPRNQPQHF.

This clone was picked up a small number of times. The gene calls are TRBV7-9 and TRBJ2-4; the D gene is possibly TRBD2 (6 bases). Germline lookup yields CDR1 SEHNR and CDR2 FQNEAQ (reference sequence). There are 19 residues in the CDR3. V lost 1 base and J 0 bases, leaving 19 bases between the germline ends. The CDR3 region is CASSLGGGASLKAKNIQYF. The CDR3 DNA reads TGTGCCAGCAGCTTAGGAGGCGGGGCCTCACTTAAAGCCAAAAACATTCAGTACTTC.

This clone turned up a few times. The gene calls are TRBV11-2 and TRBJ2-2; 7 bases fit TRBD1. J was trimmed by 5 bases and V by 2 bases; bases with no gene match: 11. This CDR3 spans 17 amino acids. CDR1 and CDR2 from the germline V gene are SGHAT and FQNNGV. The CDR3 sequence is CASSLIFWTGGTGELFF. The DNA for the CDR3 is TGTGCCAGCAGCTTAATCTTTTGGACAGGAGGAACCGGGGAGCTGTTTTTT.

The chain combines TRBV28 with TRBJ2-6, with D uncertain. Germline CDR1 and CDR2: MDHEN and SYDVKM. This CDR3 contains 16 residues. The germline V and J ends were trimmed by 8 bases and 0 bases, with 14 bases remaining between them. CDR3 in amino acids: CASSDPPHSGANVLTF. CDR3 coding DNA: TGTGCCAGCTCCGACCCTCCCCACTCTGGGGCCAACGTCCTGACTTTC.

The chain links TRBV6-6 to TRBJ1-5; tentatively, D is TRBD1 (6 bases). V dropped 6 bases and J dropped 7 bases, with 13 bases sitting between them. The CDR3 length is 13 residues. The V gene's germline CDR1 is MNHNY and CDR2 SVGAGI (reference sequence). CDR3 amino acids: CASRITGSQPQHF. In DNA, the CDR3 is TGTGCCAGCAGAATCACAGGGTCCCAGCCCCAGCATTTT.

The V call is TRBV19, the J call TRBJ2-3; D possibly corresponds to TRBD2 (6 bases). The ends were cut back, 5 bases at V and 7 bases at J, with 19 bases in the middle. The germline CDR1 and CDR2 sequences are LNHDA and SQIVND (reference sequence). The CDR3 is 15 residues long. Here the CDR3 DNA reads TGTGCCAGTAGTGGAGTATACGGGGGACTGTATACGCAGTATTTT. Translation: CASSGVYGGLYTQYF. The full variable domain, in which reference TRBV19 and TRBJ2-3 provide the parts outside the CDR3, is DGGITQSPKYLFRKEGQNVTLSCEQNLNHDAMYWYRQDPGQGLRLIYYSQIVNDFQKGDIAEGYSVSREKKESFPLTVTSAQKNPTAFYLCASSGVYGGLYTQYFGPGTRLTVL.

This clone occurred a few times. The J gene is TRBJ1-2, the V gene TRBV28, with no clear D. Trimming took off 8 bases at V and 5 bases at J, with 12 bases between the two ends. Germline CDR1 MDHEN, CDR2 SYDVKM. The CDR3 sequence is 12 residues long. This CDR3 is CASSSAQYGYTF. The CDR3 DNA reads as TGTGCCAGCTCCTCGGCCCAATATGGCTACACCTTC.

CDR3 DNA sequence: TGCGCCAGCAGTGAGTCGATACTTCAGCCCCAGCATTTT. Encoded protein: CASSESILQPQHF. This chain links TRBV10-2 with TRBJ1-5; D not resolved. V lost 0 bases and J lost 6, with 6 bases in between. Germline V gene data show CDR1 as WSHSY and CDR2 as SAAADI. The CDR3 loop spans 13 amino acids.

CDR3 bases: TGTGCCAGCAGCCAGGGCGGGCCTGGGGCCAACGTCCTGACTTTC. This sequence encodes CASSQGGPGANVLTF. This chain uses TRBV4-2 with TRBJ2-6; tentatively, D is TRBD2 (5 bases). V lost 3 bases, J lost 2 bases, and 8 bases lay in between. CDR1 LGHNA and CDR2 YNFKEQ come from the germline V gene. This CDR3 region has 15 residues.

This clone has more than one count but fewer than ten. This rearrangement joins TRBV7-3 to TRBJ2-1, with D tentatively TRBD2 (5 bases). The CDR3 extends over 13 amino acids. Germline loops: CDR1 SGHTA, CDR2 FQGTGA. The V and J ends lost 3 bases and 5 bases respectively, with 8 bases between them. This CDR3 reads CASSLTGNNEQFF. In DNA, the CDR3 is TGTGCCAGCAGCTTGACCGGGAACAATGAGCAGTTCTTC.

As DNA, the CDR3 is TGTGCCAGCAGCTTAGACGGCAGCGCCTACGAGCAGTACTTC. It yields the protein CASSLDGSAYEQYF. V usage is TRBV7-2 and J usage is TRBJ2-7; D not resolved. Trimming stripped 1 base from V and 2 bases from J, with 9 bases between. The CDR3 has 14 amino acids. Germline CDR1 reads SGHTA; CDR2 reads FQGNSA.

This clone was observed many times. This chain joins TRBV14 and TRBJ1-1; D unclear. V lost 1 base, J lost 7 bases, and 10 bases lay in between. Germline V CDR1 and CDR2: SGHDN, FVKESK. The CDR3 length is 13 residues. The CDR3 region is CASSQAVSYEAFF. The CDR3 DNA is TGTGCCAGCAGCCAAGCGGTATCGTATGAAGCTTTCTTT.